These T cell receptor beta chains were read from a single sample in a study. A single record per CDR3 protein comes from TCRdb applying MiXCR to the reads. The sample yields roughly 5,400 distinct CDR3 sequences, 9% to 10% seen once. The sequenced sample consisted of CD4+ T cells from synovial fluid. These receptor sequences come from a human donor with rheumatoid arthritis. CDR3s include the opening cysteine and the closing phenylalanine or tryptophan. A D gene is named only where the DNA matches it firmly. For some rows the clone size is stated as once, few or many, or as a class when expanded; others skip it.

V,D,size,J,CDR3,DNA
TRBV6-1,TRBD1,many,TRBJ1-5,CASSHLPGQLNQPQHF,TGTGCCAGCAGTCACCTACCGGGACAGCTGAATCAGCCCCAGCATTTT
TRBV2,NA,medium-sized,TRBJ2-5,CASSVATFGDQYF,TGTGCCAGCAGTGTGGCCACTTTCGGGGACCAGTACTTC
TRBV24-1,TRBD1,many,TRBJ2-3,CATSETGGTDTQYF,TGTGCCACCAGCGAGACAGGGGGCACAGATACGCAGTATTTT
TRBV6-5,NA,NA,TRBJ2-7,CASSRGSSYEQYF,TGTGCCAGCAGCCGGGGGAGCTCCTACGAGCAGTACTTC
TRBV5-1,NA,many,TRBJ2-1,CASSLGSSSYNEQFF,TGCGCCAGCAGCTTGGGGTCAAGCTCCTACAATGAGCAGTTCTTC
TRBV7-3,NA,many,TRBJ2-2,CASSSGPYWGGELFF,TGTGCCAGCAGTTCCGGGCCATATTGGGGCGGGGAGCTGTTTTTT
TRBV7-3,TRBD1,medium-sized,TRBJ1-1,CASSPHGTGVHPHF,TGTGCCAGCAGCCCTCATGGGACAGGCGTACATCCACACTTT
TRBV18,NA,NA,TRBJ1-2,CASSSDGVGTF,TGTGCCAGCTCATCGGACGGAGTGGGGACCTTC
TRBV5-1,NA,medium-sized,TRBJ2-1,CASSLGVASYNEQFF,TGCGCCAGCAGCTTGGGTGTTGCCTCCTACAATGAGCAGTTCTTC
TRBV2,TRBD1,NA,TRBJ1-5,CASNPGQGIGNQPQHF,TGTGCCAGCAATCCGGGACAGGGGATAGGGAATCAGCCCCAGCATTTT
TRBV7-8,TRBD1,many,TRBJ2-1,CASSLANRGIYNEQFF,TGTGCCAGCAGCTTAGCGAACAGGGGCATCTACAATGAGCAGTTCTTC
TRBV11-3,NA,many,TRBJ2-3,CASSLGLGGRDTQYF,TGTGCCAGCAGCTTAGGCCTCGGGGGTAGAGATACGCAGTATTTT
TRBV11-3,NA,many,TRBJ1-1,CASSFEGRITEAFF,TGTGCCAGCAGCTTCGAAGGGAGGATCACTGAAGCTTTCTTT
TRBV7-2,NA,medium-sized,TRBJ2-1,CASSVHGAVYNEQFF,TGTGCCAGCAGCGTACATGGGGCAGTCTACAATGAGCAGTTCTTC
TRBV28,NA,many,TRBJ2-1,CASGTWARAANEQFF,TGTGCCAGCGGGACTTGGGCTCGTGCTGCCAATGAGCAGTTCTTC
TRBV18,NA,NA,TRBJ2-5,CASSSSNQETQYF,TGTGCCAGCTCCAGCAGCAACCAAGAGACCCAGTACTTC
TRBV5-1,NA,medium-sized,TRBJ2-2,CASSPSPSFNGELFF,TGCGCCAGCAGCCCGAGCCCTAGCTTCAACGGGGAGCTGTTTTTT
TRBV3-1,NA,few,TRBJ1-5,CASSQGQGSNQPQHF,TGTGCCAGCAGCCAAGGGCAGGGTAGCAATCAGCCCCAGCATTTT
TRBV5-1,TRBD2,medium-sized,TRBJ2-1,CASSLRAGGFGEQFF,TGCGCCAGCAGCTTGAGAGCGGGAGGATTCGGTGAGCAGTTCTTC
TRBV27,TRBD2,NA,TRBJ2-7,CASSKSYSGISYEQYF,TGTGCCAGCAGTAAGAGCTATAGCGGGATCTCCTACGAGCAGTACTTC
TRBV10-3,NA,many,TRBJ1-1,CAAVRETEAFF,TGTGCCGCCGTGAGGGAAACTGAAGCTTTCTTT
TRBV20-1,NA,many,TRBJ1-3,CSAQTGSSGNTIYF,TGCAGTGCACAAACAGGGAGCTCTGGAAACACCATATATTTT
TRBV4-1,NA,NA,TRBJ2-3,CASSQLHGQRDTQYF,TGCGCCAGCAGCCAACTACATGGACAGCGGGATACGCAGTATTTT
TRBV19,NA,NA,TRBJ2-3,CASSSKHTQYF,TGTGCCAGTAGTTCCAAACATACGCAGTATTTT
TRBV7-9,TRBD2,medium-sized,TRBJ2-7,CASGLAGTHEQYF,TGTGCCAGCGGATTAGCGGGAACCCACGAGCAGTACTTC
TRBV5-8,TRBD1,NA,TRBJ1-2,CASSIYSGTALYYGYTF,TGTGCCAGCAGCATCTACTCCGGGACAGCTCTCTACTATGGCTACACCTTC
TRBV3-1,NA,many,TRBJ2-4,CASSQDVMGGRDIQYF,TGTGCCAGCAGCCAAGATGTAATGGGGGGTCGGGACATTCAGTACTTC
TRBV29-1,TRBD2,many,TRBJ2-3,CSVAALAGRDTQYF,TGCAGCGTTGCGGCACTAGCGGGAAGAGATACGCAGTATTTT